These 7 T cell receptor beta chains were sequenced from one sample in a study of response to subunit inactivated influenza vaccine. TCRdb re-called the RT-PCR reads with MiXCR, one entry per CDR3 protein. This table has around 530,000 distinct CDR3 sequences, about 15% appearing once. Sample: CD4+ T cells sorted from PBMCs, taken roughly 24 months after vaccination. These TCRs come from a man aged 50 to 69 who received an inactivated influenza vaccine.

The rearrangement joins TRBV15 to TRBJ2-7, with a tentative D call TRBD1 (5 bases). Trimming pared 0 bases from V and 3 bases from J, leaving 12 bases between. The CDR3 covers 15 residues. Germline loops: CDR1 LNHNV, CDR2 YYDKDF (reference sequence). CDR3 loop: CATSRDQGSYYEQYF. CDR3 nucleotide sequence: TGTGCCACCAGCAGAGATCAGGGCAGCTACTACGAGCAGTACTTC. Full variable domain (outside the CDR3, taken from reference TRBV15 and TRBJ2-7): DAMVIQNPRYQVTQFGKPVTLSCSQTLNHNVMYWYQQKSSQAPKLLFHYYDKDFNNEADTPDNFQSRRPNTSFCFLDIRSPGLGDTAMYLCATSRDQGSYYEQYFGPGTRLTVT.

The chain couples TRBV4-1 to TRBJ2-1; D is undetermined. V gave up 4 bases and J gave up 4 bases, with 17 bases separating them. The CDR3 consists of 16 residues. Germline loops: CDR1 MGHRA, CDR2 YSYEKL. CDR3 amino acids: CASSLSARAAYNEQFF. CDR3 bases: TGCGCCAGCAGCCTCTCCGCCCGGGCAGCATACAATGAGCAGTTCTTC.

V and J are TRBV20-1 and TRBJ2-2, with D possibly being TRBD1 or TRBD2 (6 bases each). In germline, CDR1 is DFQATT, CDR2 SNEGSKA (reference sequence). This CDR3 contains 16 residues. V dropped 6 bases and J dropped 5 bases, with 22 bases sitting between them. CDR3 nucleotides: TGCAGTGCGAACCGAGTGGGGGGCGCCGATACCGGGGAGCTGTTTTTT. Encoded protein: CSANRVGGADTGELFF.

This clonotype occurred a few times. The rearrangement links TRBV29-1 to TRBJ2-2; a weak D match, TRBD2 (5 bases). The V and J ends lost 6 bases and 5 bases respectively, with 7 bases between them. The CDR3 consists of 11 residues. Germline CDR1 and CDR2: SQVTM and ANQGSEA. In DNA form, the CDR3 reads TGCAGCGTCGGGGTAACCGGGGAGCTGTTTTTT. Its translation is CSVGVTGELFF.

This clonotype was observed a few times. The CDR3 DNA is TGTGCCAGCAGCGACGGACAGGGAGGTAACTATGGCTACACCTTC. As protein: CASSDGQGGNYGYTF. This sequence joins TRBV7-9 and TRBJ1-2; 8 positions match TRBD1. CDR3 length: 15 amino acids. Unmatched junction bases numbered 6, after V lost 5 bases and J lost 1 base. Germline values: CDR1 SEHNR, CDR2 FQNEAQ (reference sequence).

The rearrangement links TRBV6-2 or TRBV6-3 to TRBJ1-1; TRBD1 is a possible D gene (6 bases). The CDR3 has 14 residues. Germline values: CDR1 MNHEY, CDR2 SVGEGT. Trimming cost V 7 bases and J 0 bases, with 12 bases left between them. CDR3 amino acids: CASTWDTMNTEAFF. CDR3 nucleotides: TGTGCCAGCACCTGGGACACTATGAACACTGAAGCTTTCTTT.

This clonotype was detected many times. The gene calls are TRBV25-1 and TRBJ1-5; weak D call: TRBD1 (6 bases). V was trimmed by 2 bases and J by 7 bases, leaving 12 bases between them. The CDR3 loop spans 14 amino acids. Germline CDR1 and CDR2: MGHDK and SYGVNS. CDR3 residues: CASSENRDGQPQHF. CDR3 in DNA: TGTGCCAGCAGTGAAAACAGGGACGGGCAGCCCCAGCATTTT.